The 18 T cell receptor beta chains below come from one sample, sequenced in a study of Ad26.COV2.S vaccination and SARS-CoV-2 variants. Treatment indicated: some 20 received Ad26.COV2.S at low or high dose, single or two shots; about 5 received placebo; per-sample allocation not given. Sample collection was performed on day 63 after the first vaccine or placebo injection. The assay was immunoSEQ multiplex PCR, and TCRdb's table has in-frame clones only and misses some. The table records about 410,000 clones, over 75% of them present only once. This material consisted of peripheral blood, taken in a trial of Ad26.COV2.S vaccine versus placebo. These receptor sequences come from a person between 18 and 65 years old who received the Ad26.COV2.S COVID-19 vaccine or a placebo.

This CDR3 reads CASSLRGASGSVWNEQFF. CDR3 in DNA: TGTGCCAGCAGCTTAAGGGGGGCTAGCGGGAGTGTGTGGAATGAGCAGTTCTTC. The chain links TRBV7-9 to TRBJ2-1, with 10 bases lining up with TRBD2. The CDR3 loop spans 18 amino acids. Losses at the gene ends were 2 bases for V and 7 bases for J; bases not matched to a gene: 14. Germline-derived CDR1 and CDR2 are SEHNR and FQNEAQ (reference sequence).

The chain has TRBV28 and TRBJ2-3; TRBD2 agrees at 9 bases. Trimming cost V 3 bases and J 0 bases; bases outside gene matches: 7. There are 17 residues in the CDR3. Germline-derived CDR1 and CDR2 are MDHEN and SYDVKM. The CDR3 region is CASSLGLAGTSTDTQYF. The DNA of the CDR3 is TGTGCCAGCAGTTTGGGTCTAGCGGGAACTAGCACAGATACGCAGTATTTT.

V usage is TRBV18 and J usage is TRBJ2-3, with 7 bases fitting TRBD1. Germline loops: CDR1 KGHSH, CDR2 LQKENI. CDR3 length: 16 amino acids. With 0 bases clipped from V and 5 bases from J, the junction kept 8 bases outside the gene matches. The DNA for the CDR3 is TGTGCCAGCTCACCACCGAATGACAGGGTGGTAGATACGCAGTATTTT. Residues: CASSPPNDRVVDTQYF.

The V call is TRBV27, the J call TRBJ2-1; TRBD2 matches at 12 bases. The CDR3 extends over 16 amino acids. Per the germline V gene, CDR1 is MNHEY and CDR2 is SMNVEV (reference sequence). V was clipped by 3 bases and J by 7 bases; unmatched bases: 7. DNA of the CDR3: TGTGCCAGCAGTTTTAGACTAGCGGGAGTGGGAAATGAGCAGTTCTTC. This encodes CASSFRLAGVGNEQFF.

CDR3 protein: CASSLGDRGANEKLFF. The CDR3 DNA follows: TGCGCCAGCAGCTTGGGGGACAGGGGTGCGAATGAAAAACTGTTTTTT. V usage is TRBV5-1 and J usage is TRBJ1-4, with TRBD1 identical over 10 bases. After removal of 0 bases from V and 5 bases from J, the junction contained 4 bases not matched to a gene. The CDR3 is 16 amino acids. CDR1 SGHRS and CDR2 YFSETQ come from the germline V gene.

The V call is TRBV7-9, the J call TRBJ1-5; D may be TRBD1 (5 bases). Looked up from germline, CDR1 is SEHNR and CDR2 is FQNEAQ (reference sequence). The CDR3 covers 16 residues. V lost 1 base and J 5 bases, leaving 15 bases between the germline ends. For the CDR3, the DNA is TGTGCCAGCAGCTTAGGAACGGCAGCGGGGGATCAGCCCCAGCATTTT. Translated: CASSLGTAAGDQPQHF.

This chain connects TRBV2 to TRBJ1-2; 9 bases are a match to TRBD1. This CDR3 has 15 residues. In germline, CDR1 is SNHLY, CDR2 FYNNEI. Germline trimming cut 2 bases from V and 4 bases from J; bases unmatched to any gene: 5. This chain's CDR3 is CASSERWTGAYGYTF. CDR3 nucleotide sequence: TGTGCCAGCAGTGAACGGTGGACAGGGGCCTATGGCTACACCTTC.

This sequence joins TRBV7-3 and TRBJ2-1, with 7 positions matching TRBD1. This CDR3 has 14 amino acids. From germline, CDR1 is SGHTA and CDR2 FQGTGA. V was pared by 5 bases and J by 0 bases, with 1 base of the junction left unmatched. The CDR3 region is CASSRDSSYNEQFF. The CDR3 DNA follows: TGTGCCAGCAGCCGGGACAGCTCCTACAATGAGCAGTTCTTC.

The V call is TRBV5-1, the J call TRBJ2-5; 9 positions match TRBD2. Germline CDR1 and CDR2: SGHRS and YFSETQ. V gave up 5 bases and J gave up 1 base; unmatched junction bases: 6. The CDR3 is 15 residues long. The CDR3 sequence is CASSNSGSGQETQYF. The CDR3 DNA reads TGCGCCAGCAGTAATAGCGGGAGTGGCCAAGAGACCCAGTACTTC.

V gene TRBV7-2 combines with J gene TRBJ2-5; D is uncertain. CDR3 length: 14 amino acids. V shed 5 bases and J shed 1 base, with 11 bases lying between them. The germline CDR1 and CDR2 sequences are SGHTA and FQGNSA. CDR3 sequence (DNA): TGTGCCAGCAGCCCCTTGCTGACCCAAGAGACCCAGTACTTC. This gives the protein CASSPLLTQETQYF.

The V and J genes are TRBV24-1 and TRBJ2-2; TRBD2 agrees at 15 bases. Unmatched junction bases numbered 3, after V lost 4 bases and J lost 7 bases. This CDR3 has 16 residues. Looked up from germline, CDR1 is KGHDR and CDR2 is SFDVKD. This CDR3 is CATSEGTSGRFGELFF. The CDR3 DNA reads as TGTGCCACCAGTGAGGGGACTAGCGGGAGGTTCGGGGAGCTGTTTTTT.

The chain carries TRBV21-1 and TRBJ2-3; the table's D call TRBD2 went unverified against the DNA. TRBV21-1 is a pseudogene segment. This CDR3 spans 17 amino acids. The chain's CDR3 is CASSNYSGRVGTDTQYF. DNA of the CDR3: TGTGCCAGCAGCAATTATAGCGGGAGGGTTGGCACAGATACGCAGTATTTT.

The rearrangement links TRBV6-2 or TRBV6-3 to TRBJ2-5, with a weak D call TRBD2 (5 bases). V was shortened by 2 bases and J by 5 bases, with 12 bases between the two germline ends. Germline V gene data show CDR1 as MNHEY and CDR2 as SVGEGT. The CDR3 sequence is 14 residues long. CDR3 residues: CASSYAGEMETQYF. The CDR3 DNA reads as TGTGCCAGCAGTTACGCCGGGGAAATGGAGACCCAGTACTTC.

The rearrangement links TRBV5-4 to TRBJ2-3; D gene uncertain. The CDR3 consists of 16 residues. From germline, CDR1 is SGHNT and CDR2 YYREEE (reference sequence). Deletions cut 2 bases from V and 0 bases from J, with 13 bases between. The CDR3: CASSLDEITSTDTQYF. CDR3 coding DNA: TGTGCCAGCAGCTTAGACGAGATCACTAGCACAGATACGCAGTATTTT.

V usage is TRBV28 and J usage is TRBJ2-3; TRBD2 might be the D (5 bases). Germline values: CDR1 MDHEN, CDR2 SYDVKM. V was cut by 5 bases and J by 9 bases, with 15 bases left in between. This CDR3 is 13 amino acids long. The CDR3 DNA reads as TGTGCCAGCAGTCCGAGGGCCGTGGGGACGCAGTATTTT. It codes for CASSPRAVGTQYF.

The rearrangement joins TRBV9 to TRBJ2-2; 10 bases line up with TRBD2. CDR1 is SGDLS and CDR2 is YYNGEE in the germline V gene. Losses at the gene ends were 4 bases for V and 0 bases for J; bases not matched to a gene: 3. This CDR3 comprises 16 residues. The CDR3 here is CASSLAGGPNTGELFF. In nucleotides, the CDR3 is TGTGCCAGCAGCTTAGCGGGAGGCCCGAACACCGGGGAGCTGTTTTTT.

The rearrangement uses TRBV19 and TRBJ1-2, with D perhaps matching TRBD1 (6 bases). Germline V gene data show CDR1 as LNHDA and CDR2 as SQIVND (reference sequence). V shed 6 bases and J shed 4 bases, with 18 bases lying between them. The CDR3 covers 15 residues. CDR3 in amino acids: CASSQGRGPTYGYTF. CDR3 DNA sequence: TGTGCCAGTAGCCAGGGCAGGGGCCCAACCTATGGCTACACCTTC.

The rearrangement joins TRBV2 to TRBJ2-1; tentatively, D is TRBD2 (5 bases). Germline V gene lookup returns CDR1 SNHLY and CDR2 FYNNEI. The CDR3 totals 12 residues. V was pared by 4 bases and J by 9 bases, with 10 bases between. This CDR3 reads CASSALAGEQFF. In nucleotides, the CDR3 is TGTGCCAGCAGTGCTCTAGCCGGTGAGCAGTTCTTC.